A single sample gave rise to the 10 T cell receptor beta chains below, sequenced in a study of blood T cell dynamics during melanoma immunotherapy. Time point meaning: week 3, after first cycle of checkpoint inhibitor. The repertoire was sequenced with immunoSEQ multiplex PCR; TCRdb's copy has only in-frame clones and lacks some. The sample shows 8,500 or so clones, 88% of them seen only once. The specimen comprised blood, sampled from a patient treated with checkpoint blockade. These TCRs come from a human donor with melanoma.

CDR3 region: CASSLPGQGVWKAFF. DNA of the CDR3: TGTGCCAGCAGCCTTCCGGGACAGGGAGTATGGAAGGCTTTCTTT. The gene calls are TRBV5-6 and TRBJ1-1; 9 bases align to TRBD1. CDR1 and CDR2 (germline): SGHDT, YYEEEE. The junction had 15 bases not matched to a gene; V was cut back by 4 bases and J by 11 bases. The CDR3 contains 15 residues.

The chain has TRBV11-2 and TRBJ2-7, with a possible D match to TRBD2 (5 bases). CDR1 and CDR2 (germline): SGHAT, FQNNGV. Trimming cost V 9 bases and J 4 bases, with 13 bases left between them. CDR3 length: 12 residues. Here the CDR3 reads CASLSGLYEQYF. The CDR3 DNA follows: TGTGCCAGTCTAAGCGGCCTTTACGAGCAGTACTTC.

This chain uses TRBV19 with TRBJ1-5, with D tentatively TRBD1 (5 bases). Germline CDR1 reads LNHDA; CDR2 reads SQIVND (reference sequence). CDR3 length equals 14 residues. CDR3: CAGAPGISNQPQHF. Written as DNA, the CDR3 is TGTGCTGGGGCCCCCGGGATTAGCAATCAGCCCCAGCATTTT.

The rearrangement uses TRBV5-1 and TRBJ1-1; no firm D call. V shed 0 bases and J shed 6 bases, with 9 bases lying between them. The CDR3 totals 13 residues. CDR1 and CDR2 from the germline V gene are SGHRS and YFSETQ. CDR3 sequence: CASSLDIFPEAFF. The CDR3 region has the DNA TGCGCCAGCAGCTTGGACATCTTCCCTGAAGCTTTCTTT.

The V gene is TRBV7-3, the J gene TRBJ2-3, with 14 bases that match TRBD2. The V gene end was trimmed by 5 bases and the J gene end by 6 bases; junction bases not matched to a gene: 4. Germline CDR1 and CDR2: SGHTA and FQGTGA. The CDR3 is made up of 15 amino acids. The DNA for the CDR3 is TGTGCCAGCAGCAGGACTAGCGGGGGGTTGGATACGCAGTATTTT. Protein product: CASSRTSGGLDTQYF.

The V gene is TRBV7-9, the J gene TRBJ1-6, with D maybe TRBD1 (6 bases). The germline V gene has CDR1 SEHNR and CDR2 FQNEAQ (reference sequence). Between the trimmed V and J ends, which lost 5 bases and 5 bases, there was a span of 10 bases. This CDR3 is 14 amino acids long. CDR3 protein: CASSPWTDNSPLHF. CDR3 in DNA: TGTGCCAGCAGCCCATGGACAGATAATTCACCCCTCCACTTT.

The chain couples TRBV7-2 to TRBJ2-5; the D is unclear. Near its end, the DNA agrees better with TRBJ2-7, so the J call may be wrong. The germline V gene encodes CDR1 SGHTA and CDR2 FQGNSA. This CDR3 is built from 13 residues. CDR3 amino acids: CASSPRRSYEQYF. CDR3 coding DNA: TGTGCCAGCAGCCCACGCAGGAGCTACGAGCAGTACTTC.

The V call is TRBV11-2, the J call TRBJ1-1; TRBD1 aligns across 7 bases. V trimming: 5 bases; J trimming: 1 base; junction bases outside the gene matches: 1. Germline V gene lookup returns CDR1 SGHAT and CDR2 FQNNGV. This CDR3 has 13 residues. DNA for the CDR3: TGTGCCAGCAGCCGACAGGGGAACACTGAAGCTTTCTTT. Its translation: CASSRQGNTEAFF.

The chain carries TRBV27 and TRBJ2-7; 8 nucleotides match TRBD1. CDR1 and CDR2 from the germline V gene are MNHEY and SMNVEV (reference sequence). There are 16 residues in the CDR3. After removal of 5 bases from V and 2 bases from J, the junction contained 11 bases not matched to a gene. The CDR3 region is CASSRSGTGFPYEQYF. The CDR3 DNA is TGTGCCAGCAGTCGCTCCGGGACAGGCTTTCCCTACGAGCAGTACTTC.

The chain links TRBV4-1 to TRBJ2-7; D gene uncertain. The V gene lost 1 base and the J gene lost 2 bases, with 12 bases spanning the gap. Germline CDR1 MGHRA, CDR2 YSYEKL. CDR3 length: 15 amino acids. CDR3 nucleotide sequence: TGCGCCAGCAGCCAAGTACCGCAGGCCACCTACGAGCAGTACTTC. This gives the protein CASSQVPQATYEQYF.